The entry below gives a single T cell receptor (beta chain) sequence along with its context. This record comes from a study of CD8 T cells in Susac syndrome. After extraction with the RNeasy kit, roughly 0.45 to 1 ug of the RNA was reverse transcribed using random hexamers. Across 54 Vbeta and 13 Jbeta, immunoSEQ multiplex PCR amplified TCR beta CDR3. TCRdb re-analysed the immunoSEQ multiplex PCR reads in MiXCR, keeping a single row per CDR3 protein. The sample has roughly 100,000 distinct CDR3 sequences; roughly 95% are singletons. Sequencing targeted TCR beta in T cells from blood (CD8+ and CD4+). TEMRA cells were FACS-enriched, and CD8+ and CD4+ T cells were isolated negatively. The sequence was collected from a human donor with Susac syndrome. Sequencing was carried out using CD8+ T cells from PBMCs.

CDR3 in DNA: TGTGCCAGCAGTAGGAGGGGGCTCTACAATGAGCAGTTCTTC. As protein: CASSRRGLYNEQFF. The J gene is TRBJ2-1, the V gene TRBV25-1; D may be TRBD1 (7 bases). The germline V gene has CDR1 MGHDK and CDR2 SYGVNS. CDR3 length equals 14 residues. Trimming left V 5 bases short and J 3 bases short, with 11 bases between.